Included here is one T cell receptor (beta chain) sequence, with context. This CDR3 comprises 16 residues. The J segment lost 8 bases and the V segment lost 5 bases, leaving 15 bases of the junction unmatched. The germline V gene encodes CDR1 MDHEN and CDR2 SYDVKM. The sample is drawn from a study of blood T cell repertoires in COVID-19. Study-level background: The cDNA or gDNA used as material had been derived from T cells, B-cell-depleted T cells, or PBMCs.

Using immunoSEQ multiplex PCR, the repertoire was profiled, and TCRdb retains in-frame clones only, with some absent. The data hold over 250,000 clones, with 87% observed a single time. The origin of this receptor is a woman in her thirties or forties who had recovered from COVID-19. This chain connects TRBV28 to TRBJ1-2; 9 nucleotides line up with TRBD1. The sequenced material came from peripheral blood. CDR3 region: CASSHRGREDLLGYTF. DNA of the CDR3: TGTGCCAGCAGTCACAGGGGGCGGGAAGATCTTCTGGGCTACACCTTC.